This passage covers 30 T cell receptor beta chains from one sample sequenced in a study of beta chain features in type 1 diabetes. General study findings and limits: Within each of all four CD4+ subsets, Type 1 diabetes patients had TCRB CDR3s that were moderately but significantly shorter.

Expressed TCRB transcripts were sequenced because the isolated RNA had all been reverse transcribed beforehand. Sequenced by immunoSEQ multiplex PCR; TCRdb stores in-frame clones only, minus some. The sample carries about 230,000 clones, 15% to 20% recorded once. For these receptors, no antigen is known. Sequencing input: naive CD4+ T cells from blood. These receptors all stem from a man aged 25-45 years with type 1 diabetes.

V is TRBV30 and J is TRBJ2-1; TRBD2 might be the D (6 bases). The CDR3 is 12 residues long. The germline gives CDR1 GTSNPN, CDR2 SVGIG (reference sequence). Trimming shortened V by 1 base and J by 9 bases, and 10 bases separated the two germline ends. CDR3: CAWSGTGGEQFF. DNA for the CDR3: TGTGCCTGGAGTGGGACCGGGGGTGAGCAGTTCTTC.

This chain's CDR3 is CASSLTIQGQDNEQFF. CDR3 DNA: TGCGCCAGCAGCTTGACTATCCAGGGACAAGACAATGAGCAGTTCTTC. This chain links TRBV5-1 with TRBJ2-1; the D gene is possibly TRBD1 (6 bases). The CDR3 covers 16 residues. Trimming stripped 1 base from V and 5 bases from J, with 16 bases between. Germline values: CDR1 SGHRS, CDR2 YFSETQ.

V gene TRBV30 combines with J gene TRBJ2-1, with TRBD1 as a possible D gene (6 bases). Between the trimmed V and J ends, which lost 1 base and 0 bases, there was a span of 10 bases. There are 15 residues in the CDR3. Germline V CDR1 and CDR2: GTSNPN, SVGIG (reference sequence). CDR3 sequence: CAWSGDRSSYNEQFF. The DNA of the CDR3 is TGTGCCTGGAGTGGCGACAGGAGCTCCTACAATGAGCAGTTCTTC.

This clone came up a few times. The chain carries TRBV7-2 and TRBJ2-5; possible D gene TRBD2, 6 bases. Trimming left V 3 bases short and J 4 bases short, with 18 bases between. Looked up from germline, CDR1 is SGHTA and CDR2 is FQGNSA. This CDR3 contains 16 residues. DNA of the CDR3: TGTGCCAGCAGCTTGTCCCTAGCGATAGGCAGAGAGACCCAGTACTTC. This sequence encodes CASSLSLAIGRETQYF.

This clone was detected only a few times. This rearrangement joins TRBV19 to TRBJ2-3, with D perhaps matching TRBD2 (5 bases). The CDR3 runs 13 residues. V was cut by 8 bases and J by 4 bases, with 13 bases left in between. Germline lookup yields CDR1 LNHDA and CDR2 SQIVND (reference sequence). CDR3 in amino acids: CASATRAPDTQYF. As DNA, the CDR3 is TGTGCCAGTGCAACTAGGGCCCCAGATACGCAGTATTTT. The full variable domain, its missing parts supplied by reference TRBV19 and TRBJ2-3, is DGGITQSPKYLFRKEGQNVTLSCEQNLNHDAMYWYRQDPGQGLRLIYYSQIVNDFQKGDIAEGYSVSREKKESFPLTVTSAQKNPTAFYLCASATRAPDTQYFGPGTRLTVL.

The chain uses TRBV29-1 and TRBJ1-2; D gene unclear. The CDR3 runs to 13 residues. Per germline, CDR1 SQVTM and CDR2 ANQGSEA. Trimming cost V 7 bases and J 5 bases, with 17 bases left between them. The CDR3 loop reads CSASNSGNYGYTF. The DNA of the CDR3 is TGCAGCGCTTCGAACAGCGGGAATTATGGCTACACCTTC.

The V gene is TRBV30, the J gene TRBJ1-1; 7 bases align to TRBD1. Germline trimming cut 1 base from V and 8 bases from J; bases unmatched to any gene: 13. The CDR3 extends over 15 amino acids. Germline lookup yields CDR1 GTSNPN and CDR2 SVGIG (reference sequence). As DNA, the CDR3 is TGTGCCTGGAGTGCTACCGGGACAGAGTATACCGAAGCTTTCTTT. Its protein is CAWSATGTEYTEAFF.

The rearrangement links TRBV30 to TRBJ2-7; D tentatively fits TRBD1 or TRBD2 (6 bases each). Germline loops: CDR1 GTSNPN, CDR2 SVGIG (reference sequence). Trimming took 3 bases from V and 2 from J, leaving 11 bases between them. The CDR3 runs 13 residues. As DNA, the CDR3 is TGTGCCTGGAGCGCCCGGGGGCCCTACGAGCAGTACTTC. This translates into CAWSARGPYEQYF.

A few counts support this clone. The V and J genes are TRBV4-3 and TRBJ2-1, with 7 bases that match TRBD2. The CDR3 covers 18 residues. V was clipped by 0 bases and J by 5 bases; unmatched bases: 13. The germline gives CDR1 LGHNA, CDR2 YSLEER. The CDR3 here is CASSQDPVRASGNNEQFF. The CDR3 coding sequence is TGCGCCAGCAGCCAAGATCCGGTAAGGGCTAGCGGAAACAATGAGCAGTTCTTC.

This sequence joins TRBV2 and TRBJ2-7; tentative D call: TRBD2 (5 bases). With 1 base removed from V and 5 bases from J, the gap between germline ends came to 15 bases. CDR3 length: 15 amino acids. Germline CDR1 and CDR2: SNHLY and FYNNEI. CDR3 protein: CASSEGLIILHEQYF. The DNA of the CDR3 is TGTGCCAGCAGTGAAGGACTAATAATTTTGCACGAGCAGTACTTC.

The chain couples TRBV28 to TRBJ2-5; no firm D call. Germline V gene sequence: CDR1 MDHEN, CDR2 SYDVKM. The CDR3 has 13 amino acids. The V end was cut by 2 bases, the J end by 1 base, with 5 bases between. In nucleotides, the CDR3 is TGTGCCAGCAGTTTAACTGCCCAAGAGACCCAGTACTTC. As protein: CASSLTAQETQYF.

The chain is built from TRBV29-1 and TRBJ2-7, with D possibly being TRBD2 (7 bases). V was cut by 4 bases and J by 2 bases, with 15 bases left in between. Germline lookup yields CDR1 SQVTM and CDR2 ANQGSEA. The CDR3 is 14 amino acids. The CDR3 coding sequence is TGCAGCGTTGCGGCGGGGGCACTCGCCTACGAGCAGTACTTC. This sequence encodes CSVAAGALAYEQYF.

This chain connects TRBV4-3 to TRBJ2-3, with 12 nucleotides matching TRBD2. Trimming took 0 bases from V and 3 from J; bases not matched to a gene: 7. Per the germline V gene, CDR1 is LGHNA and CDR2 is YSLEER. CDR3 length equals 18 residues. The CDR3 reads CASSQDSGTSGLTDTQYF. The DNA of the CDR3 is TGCGCCAGCAGCCAAGATAGCGGGACTAGCGGGTTGACAGATACGCAGTATTTT.

V is TRBV7-2 and J is TRBJ2-3; no reliable D call. The V gene lost 1 base and the J gene lost 4 bases, with 9 bases spanning the gap. Germline-derived CDR1 and CDR2 are SGHTA and FQGNSA. CDR3 length equals 14 residues. Here the CDR3 reads CASSLVTLADTQYF. In DNA, the CDR3 is TGTGCCAGCAGCTTAGTAACCCTTGCAGATACGCAGTATTTT.

The V call is TRBV6-6, the J call TRBJ2-1; 11 nucleotides align to TRBD2. The CDR3 is 16 residues long. Per germline, CDR1 MNHNY and CDR2 SVGAGI (reference sequence). With 2 bases clipped from V and 8 bases from J, the junction kept 8 bases outside the gene matches. Here the CDR3 reads CASSYPLAGAGDEQFF. For the CDR3, the DNA is TGTGCCAGCAGTTACCCACTAGCGGGAGCTGGGGATGAGCAGTTCTTC.

The rearrangement links TRBV30 to TRBJ2-3; TRBD2 is a possible D gene (6 bases). The V end lost 2 bases, the J end lost 10 bases, and 16 bases lay between the germline ends. Germline V gene data show CDR1 as GTSNPN and CDR2 as SVGIG (reference sequence). The CDR3 covers 13 residues. This CDR3 is CAWSPRESGAQYF. Written as DNA, the CDR3 is TGTGCCTGGAGTCCCCGGGAGTCCGGCGCGCAGTATTTT. Combining the CDR3 with reference TRBV30 and TRBJ2-3 gives the whole variable domain SQTIHQWPATLVQPVGSPLSLECTVEGTSNPNLYWYRQAAGRGLQLLFYSVGIGQISSEVPQNLSASRPQDRQFILSSKKLLLSDSGFYLCAWSPRESGAQYFGPGTRLTVL.

This clone was counted between two and nine times. Germline and junction disagree at one end, which may indicate a read error. This chain connects TRBV29-1 to TRBJ2-2, with unresolved D. The germline gives CDR1 SQVTM, CDR2 ANQGSEA. The CDR3 spans 12 residues. The CDR3 sequence is CIVVIHTGELFF. CDR3 DNA: TGCATCGTTGTTATCCACACCGGGGAGCTGTTTTTT.

This clone has a handful of counts. This sequence joins TRBV5-6 and TRBJ2-7; a possible D gene is TRBD2 (5 bases). CDR1 is SGHDT and CDR2 is YYEEEE in the germline V gene. Trimming removed 4 bases at V and 0 bases at J, with 14 bases between. This CDR3 region has 15 residues. Here the CDR3 reads CASSPLAGSSYEQYF. The CDR3 DNA follows: TGTGCCAGCAGCCCCCTGGCGGGTTCCTCCTACGAGCAGTACTTC. Filled out from reference TRBV5-6 and TRBJ2-7, the complete variable domain reads DAGVTQSPTHLIKTRGQQVTLRCSPKSGHDTVSWYQQALGQGPQFIFQYYEEEERQRGNFPDRFSGHQFPNYSSELNVNALLLGDSALYLCASSPLAGSSYEQYFGPGTRLTVT.

This clone was detected only a few times. V usage is TRBV27 and J usage is TRBJ2-1, with 7 nucleotides matching TRBD1. The germline CDR1 and CDR2 sequences are MNHEY and SMNVEV (reference sequence). The J segment lost 6 bases and the V segment lost 5 bases, leaving 10 bases of the junction unmatched. The CDR3 extends over 15 amino acids. Here the CDR3 DNA reads TGTGCCAGCAGTGGCCGGGACAGTTTTTCCAATGAGCAGTTCTTC. Protein product: CASSGRDSFSNEQFF.

The V call is TRBV4-3, the J call TRBJ2-3; D might be TRBD1 or TRBD2, each matching 5 bases. CDR1 LGHNA and CDR2 YSLEER come from the germline V gene. This CDR3 comprises 15 residues. V was shortened by 0 bases and J by 3 bases, with 10 bases between the two germline ends. The CDR3 DNA follows: TGCGCCAGCAGCCAAGAGGCATGGGGGACAGATACGCAGTATTTT. Its protein is CASSQEAWGTDTQYF.

This clone was seen a few times. V gene TRBV28 combines with J gene TRBJ1-4; D remains unclear. V lost 2 bases and J lost 7, with 5 bases in between. The CDR3 sequence is 12 residues long. CDR1 and CDR2 from the germline V gene are MDHEN and SYDVKM. CDR3 region: CASSLQSEKLFF. CDR3 coding DNA: TGTGCCAGCAGTTTACAAAGTGAAAAACTGTTTTTT.

This chain joins TRBV27 and TRBJ1-3; D unresolved. V gave up 5 bases and J gave up 3 bases, with 8 bases separating them. This CDR3 is 13 amino acids long. Germline V gene data show CDR1 as MNHEY and CDR2 as SMNVEV (reference sequence). This CDR3 reads CASSSGVGNTIYF. The CDR3 nucleotides are TGTGCCAGCAGTAGCGGGGTTGGAAACACCATATATTTT.

This clone has only a few counts. The chain uses TRBV7-2 and TRBJ1-2, with D maybe TRBD1 (6 bases). The CDR3 extends over 18 amino acids. In germline, CDR1 is SGHTA, CDR2 FQGNSA. V dropped 4 bases and J dropped 4 bases, with 25 bases sitting between them. CDR3 nucleotides: TGTGCCAGCAGCTCTAACCCCGAAGGGGGGGCCGAGGGCTATGGCTACACCTTC. Its protein product is CASSSNPEGGAEGYGYTF.

This clone was observed a few times. The chain employs TRBV18 and TRBJ2-7, with unresolved D. The V gene's germline CDR1 is KGHSH and CDR2 LQKENI. Trimming shortened V by 4 bases and J by 3 bases, and 7 bases separated the two germline ends. The CDR3 is 12 amino acids. The CDR3 reads CASSLSLYEQYF. The DNA for the CDR3 is TGTGCCAGCTCACTAAGTCTCTACGAGCAGTACTTC. The entire variable domain, with the rest obtained from reference TRBV18 and TRBJ2-7, is as follows: NAGVMQNPRHLVRRRGQEARLRCSPMKGHSHVYWYRQLPEEGLKFMVYLQKENIIDESGMPKERFSAEFPKEGPSILRIQQVVRGDSAAYFCASSLSLYEQYFGPGTRLTVT.

The chain uses TRBV28 and TRBJ2-7; D is perhaps TRBD2 (6 bases). Trimming took 5 bases from V and 7 from J, leaving 18 bases between them. This CDR3 has 14 amino acids. The germline CDR1 and CDR2 sequences are MDHEN and SYDVKM. CDR3 region: CASSVLAPPGEQYF. As DNA, the CDR3 is TGTGCCAGCAGTGTACTAGCACCGCCTGGGGAGCAGTACTTC.

This clone has just a few counts. The gene calls are TRBV27 and TRBJ1-1; 7 positions match TRBD1. The trim removed 4 bases at V and 0 bases at J, leaving 2 bases unmatched. The CDR3 sequence is 14 residues long. Germline V CDR1 and CDR2: MNHEY, SMNVEV (reference sequence). CDR3 sequence reads: CASSSGQLNTEAFF. CDR3 bases: TGTGCCAGCAGTTCGGGACAGCTGAACACTGAAGCTTTCTTT.

A single count supports this clone. The V and J genes are TRBV5-4 and TRBJ2-5; weak D call: TRBD2 (5 bases). CDR3 length: 15 residues. V lost 0 bases to trimming and J lost 0 bases, with 9 bases between them. CDR1 and CDR2 from the germline V gene are SGHNT and YYREEE (reference sequence). CDR3 DNA: TGTGCCAGCAGCTTGGGCGGGCTGTACCAAGAGACCCAGTACTTC. Encoded protein: CASSLGGLYQETQYF.

A few counts support this clone. The V gene is TRBV29-1, the J gene TRBJ1-1, with D possibly TRBD1 on 6 matching bases. Germline V gives CDR1 SQVTM, CDR2 ANQGSEA. V lost 5 bases and J 3 bases, leaving 19 bases between the germline ends. The CDR3 spans 15 residues. CDR3 loop: CSVRLGTSRYTEAFF. The CDR3, as DNA: TGCAGCGTTCGGTTGGGGACATCACGATACACTGAAGCTTTCTTT.

As regards this clone: This same CDR3 is encoded by further DNA sequences in the sample. This chain joins TRBV9 and TRBJ2-1; 10 bases are a match to TRBD2. V was clipped by 2 bases and J by 4 bases; unmatched bases: 3. The CDR3 runs to 15 residues. Germline V lookup: CDR1 SGDLS, CDR2 YYNGEE. The CDR3 nucleotides read TGTGCCAGCAGCGTCACTAGCGGGACGTACAATGAGCAGTTCTTC. Amino acid sequence: CASSVTSGTYNEQFF.

The chain employs TRBV29-1 and TRBJ2-5, with D perhaps TRBD2 (5 bases). Gene TRBJ2-7 matches the end of the DNA better, so the J call may be wrong. The V gene's germline CDR1 is SQVTM and CDR2 ANQGSEA. CDR3 length: 15 residues. DNA for the CDR3: TGCAGCGCCGCCGTGGGAGCTCTACTCACCTCCGAGCAGTACTTC. This sequence encodes CSAAVGALLTSEQYF.